These 5 T cell receptor beta chains came from one sample sequenced in a study of blood T cell repertoires in COVID-19. Generated by immunoSEQ multiplex PCR, the TCRdb table keeps only in-frame clones and is missing some. Of about 180,000 clones listed, roughly 80% are singletons. Specimen: peripheral blood. Receptor source: a woman in her 70s with COVID-19, enrolled during active disease.

The V gene is TRBV11-2, the J gene TRBJ2-1; 9 bases match TRBD2. With V trimmed by 5 bases and J by 6 bases, 8 bases remained unmatched. This CDR3 contains 15 residues. Germline assignment: CDR1 SGHAT and CDR2 FQNNGV. This chain's CDR3 is CASSLSGSRVNEQFF. CDR3 in DNA: TGTGCCAGCAGCCTTAGCGGGAGTAGGGTCAATGAGCAGTTCTTC.

This clone appeared a single time. The J gene is TRBJ1-2, the V gene TRBV18, with no clear D. CDR3 length equals 14 residues. V lost 1 base and J 2 bases, leaving 8 bases between the germline ends. CDR1 is KGHSH and CDR2 is LQKENI in the germline V gene. The CDR3 reads CASSPQGANYGYTF. In DNA form, the CDR3 reads TGTGCCAGCTCACCACAGGGAGCCAACTATGGCTACACCTTC.

This sequence joins TRBV7-2 and TRBJ1-2; weak D call: TRBD1 (6 bases). The V end lost 5 bases, the J end lost 6 bases, and 25 bases lay between the germline ends. CDR3 length: 17 residues. Germline CDR1 is SGHTA and CDR2 is FQGNSA. CDR3 loop: CASSLAYRVARQDGYTF. The CDR3 nucleotides read TGTGCCAGCAGCCTTGCCTACAGGGTAGCCAGACAGGATGGCTACACCTTC.

This clone was picked up a small number of times. The rearrangement links TRBV6-5 to TRBJ1-2; TRBD1 is a possible D gene (6 bases). The CDR3 has 14 amino acids. The V end was cut by 8 bases, the J end by 8 bases, with 21 bases between. Germline V lookup: CDR1 MNHEY, CDR2 SVGAGI. CDR3: CASWPPGGAGGYTF. The CDR3 DNA reads as TGTGCCAGCTGGCCTCCCGGGGGGGCTGGAGGCTACACCTTC.

This clone was seen once. This chain uses TRBV5-1 with TRBJ2-5, with TRBD1 as a possible D gene (7 bases). The CDR3 contains 14 residues. Looked up from germline, CDR1 is SGHRS and CDR2 is YFSETQ. V lost 7 bases, J lost 5 bases, and 18 bases lay in between. DNA of the CDR3: TGCGCCAGCTGTTCCGCAGGGGGGTTTGAGACCCAGTACTTC. Translated, it gives CASCSAGGFETQYF.